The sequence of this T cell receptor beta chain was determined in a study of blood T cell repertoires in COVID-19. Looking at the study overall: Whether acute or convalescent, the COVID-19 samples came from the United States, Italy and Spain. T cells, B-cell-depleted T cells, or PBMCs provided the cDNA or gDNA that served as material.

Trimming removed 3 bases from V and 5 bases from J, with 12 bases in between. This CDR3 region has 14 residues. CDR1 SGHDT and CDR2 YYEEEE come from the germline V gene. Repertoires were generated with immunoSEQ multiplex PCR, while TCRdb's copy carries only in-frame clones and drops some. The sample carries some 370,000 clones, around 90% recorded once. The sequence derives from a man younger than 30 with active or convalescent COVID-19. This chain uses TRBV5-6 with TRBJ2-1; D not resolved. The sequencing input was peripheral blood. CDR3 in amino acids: CASSYSITHNEQFF. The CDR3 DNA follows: TGTGCCAGCAGCTACAGCATAACCCACAATGAGCAGTTCTTC.